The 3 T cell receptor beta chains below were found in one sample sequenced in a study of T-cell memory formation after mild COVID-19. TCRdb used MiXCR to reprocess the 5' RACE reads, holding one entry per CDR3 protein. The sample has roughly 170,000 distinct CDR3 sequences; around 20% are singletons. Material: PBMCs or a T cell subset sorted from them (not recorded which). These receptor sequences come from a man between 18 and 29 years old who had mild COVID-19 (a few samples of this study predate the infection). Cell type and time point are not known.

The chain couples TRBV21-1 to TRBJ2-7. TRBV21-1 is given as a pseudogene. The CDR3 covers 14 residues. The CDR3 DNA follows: TGTGCCAGCAGCAAAAATCTGGCTACCTACGAGCAGTACGTC. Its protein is CASSKNLATYEQYV.

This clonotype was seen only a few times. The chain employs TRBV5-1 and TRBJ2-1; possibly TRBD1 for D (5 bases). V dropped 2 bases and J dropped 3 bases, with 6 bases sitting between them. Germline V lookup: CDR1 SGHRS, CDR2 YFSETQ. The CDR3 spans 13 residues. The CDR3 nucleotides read TGCGCCAGCAGCTTCACAGGCTACAATGAGCAGTTCTTC. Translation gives CASSFTGYNEQFF.

The CDR3, as DNA: TGTGCCAGCAGGACTAGCGGGGGGGAGGATGGTGCGCAGTATTTT. Protein sequence: CASRTSGGEDGAQYF. The rearrangement links TRBV6-6 to TRBJ2-3, with 14 nucleotides matching TRBD2. V was clipped by 6 bases and J by 10 bases; unmatched bases: 9. In germline, CDR1 is MNHNY, CDR2 SVGAGI (reference sequence). The CDR3 extends over 15 amino acids.